Each of the 2 T cell receptor beta chains below was sequenced from the same sample in a study of blood T cell repertoires in COVID-19. TCRdb's table, derived via immunoSEQ multiplex PCR, lists solely in-frame clones and lacks some. The profile covers about 210,000 clones, with roughly four fifths appearing a single time and approximately 12% taken by the ten largest. Sequencing used peripheral blood. Source of these receptors: a woman between 40 and 50 years old with acute or convalescent COVID-19.

This clone was seen just once. The CDR3 is CASRTGYDTQYF. In nucleotides, the CDR3 is TGTGCCAGCAGAACAGGGTACGATACGCAGTATTTT. V and J are TRBV28 and TRBJ2-3; the D gene is possibly TRBD1 (6 bases). Germline CDR1 and CDR2: MDHEN and SYDVKM. The CDR3 runs to 12 residues. V lost 6 bases and J 6 bases, leaving 10 bases between the germline ends.

The genes are TRBV10-1 and TRBJ2-3; 9 bases are shared with TRBD1. Trimming cost V 4 bases and J 5 bases; bases outside gene matches: 7. CDR3 length: 15 amino acids. The germline V gene encodes CDR1 WNHNN and CDR2 SYGVQD (reference sequence). The CDR3 protein is CASSGDREWIDTQYF. The CDR3 DNA is TGCGCCAGCAGTGGGGACAGGGAGTGGATAGATACGCAGTATTTT.